One and the same sample provided the 32 T cell receptor beta chains below, sequenced in a study of blood T cell repertoires in COVID-19. Some clones are missing from TCRdb's copy, which holds only in-frame ones; the method was immunoSEQ multiplex PCR. This table has 150,000 to 200,000 clones, about nine tenths appearing once. The sequenced material came from peripheral blood. The receptors stem from a woman aged 45-65 years with acute or convalescent COVID-19.

This clone was counted a single time. The chain uses TRBV5-8 and TRBJ1-5; D is undetermined. The CDR3 runs to 14 residues. The V gene lost 0 bases and the J gene lost 3 bases, with 7 bases spanning the gap. CDR1 is SGHTS, CDR2 YDEGEE, per germline. The CDR3 bases are TGTGCCAGCAGCTTGGGGAGGGCCAATCAGCCCCAGCATTTT. It encodes CASSLGRANQPQHF.

The gene calls are TRBV10-3 and TRBJ1-1; 9 bases line up with TRBD1. The CDR3 sequence is 14 residues long. Germline V lookup: CDR1 ENHRY, CDR2 SYGVKD. V lost 6 bases and J lost 2; bases outside the gene matches: 4. The CDR3 loop reads CAIRQGAQNTEAFF. CDR3 DNA: TGTGCCATCAGACAGGGGGCGCAAAACACTGAAGCTTTCTTT.

The chain joins TRBV5-8 to TRBJ2-3; D might be TRBD2 (5 bases). CDR3 length equals 14 residues. V was cut by 0 bases and J by 8 bases, with 13 bases left in between. Germline CDR1 is SGHTS and CDR2 is YDEGEE. The CDR3 nucleotides read TGTGCCAGCAGCTTGGAACCGCTGAGCGGTACGCAGTATTTT. This translates into CASSLEPLSGTQYF.

The chain recombines TRBV13 with TRBJ1-2; 8 nucleotides match TRBD1. This CDR3 spans 15 amino acids. Germline values: CDR1 PRHDT, CDR2 FYEKMQ (reference sequence). V shed 5 bases and J 8 bases; nucleotides not matched to a gene: 13. In DNA form, the CDR3 reads TGTGCCAGCAGCCCGGACAGGGCTGTAGGGTGGGGCTACACCTTC. Translated, it gives CASSPDRAVGWGYTF.

The rearrangement joins TRBV18 to TRBJ1-4, with D possibly TRBD1 on 6 matching bases. Per germline, CDR1 KGHSH and CDR2 LQKENI. The CDR3 is 13 amino acids. V was cut by 2 bases and J by 7 bases, with 8 bases left in between. The CDR3 loop is CASSPGGGEKLFF. CDR3 coding DNA: TGTGCCAGCTCACCAGGGGGCGGTGAAAAACTGTTTTTT.

This clone was seen just once. The chain has TRBV11-2 and TRBJ2-7; perhaps TRBD2 as D (5 bases). V dropped 0 bases and J dropped 3 bases, with 12 bases sitting between them. Per the germline V gene, CDR1 is SGHAT and CDR2 is FQNNGV. The CDR3 loop spans 15 amino acids. CDR3 DNA sequence: TGTGCCAGCAGCTTAGAAACCGGGAACTACTACGAGCAGTACTTC. Translated: CASSLETGNYYEQYF.

The gene calls are TRBV19 and TRBJ2-3; possibly TRBD2 for D (6 bases). Trimming took 5 bases from V and 6 from J, leaving 21 bases between them. The germline gives CDR1 LNHDA, CDR2 SQIVND (reference sequence). The CDR3 runs 16 residues. CDR3: CASSAVTLGSGDTQYF. CDR3 bases: TGTGCCAGTAGTGCCGTAACTCTCGGGAGTGGGGATACGCAGTATTTT.

The genes are TRBV6-5 and TRBJ2-3, with TRBD1 matching over 7 bases. Germline CDR1 is MNHEY and CDR2 is SVGAGI. This CDR3 spans 14 amino acids. V trimming: 0 bases; J trimming: 6 bases; junction bases outside the gene matches: 3. As DNA, the CDR3 is TGTGCCAGCAGTTACTCCAGGGGGTGGGATACGCAGTATTTT. Its protein is CASSYSRGWDTQYF.

This chain uses TRBV11-3 with TRBJ2-1, with D tentatively TRBD2 (6 bases). There are 14 residues in the CDR3. Germline CDR1 is SGHNT and CDR2 is YENEEA. V was cut by 2 bases and J by 1 base, with 6 bases left in between. Written as DNA, the CDR3 is TGTGCCAGCAGCTTAAGCGGGTCCTACAATGAGCAGTTCTTC. Translation gives CASSLSGSYNEQFF.

In nucleotides, the CDR3 is TGTGCCAGCAGCCAGGGGGTAGACTATGGCTACACCTTC. As protein: CASSQGVDYGYTF. The chain employs TRBV7-9 and TRBJ1-2; 7 bases agree with TRBD1. This CDR3 contains 13 residues. Losses at the gene ends were 5 bases for V and 3 bases for J; bases not matched to a gene: 3. Germline CDR1 reads SEHNR; CDR2 reads FQNEAQ (reference sequence).

The chain recombines TRBV19 with TRBJ2-7; 11 positions match TRBD1. Looked up from germline, CDR1 is LNHDA and CDR2 is SQIVND (reference sequence). J lost 6 bases, V lost 1 base, and 2 bases had no gene match. This CDR3 region has 14 residues. The CDR3 spells CASSIGTGGSEQYF. The CDR3 bases are TGTGCCAGTAGTATAGGGACAGGGGGCTCCGAGCAGTACTTC. Combining the CDR3 with reference TRBV19 and TRBJ2-7 gives the whole variable domain DGGITQSPKYLFRKEGQNVTLSCEQNLNHDAMYWYRQDPGQGLRLIYYSQIVNDFQKGDIAEGYSVSREKKESFPLTVTSAQKNPTAFYLCASSIGTGGSEQYFGPGTRLTVT.

The chain joins TRBV10-3 to TRBJ1-1, with D possibly being TRBD1 (6 bases). Germline lookup yields CDR1 ENHRY and CDR2 SYGVKD. This CDR3 has 15 amino acids. Trimming removed 3 bases from V and 1 base from J, with 12 bases in between. DNA for the CDR3: TGTGCCATCAGTGATGCGGACAGCCAGAACACTGAAGCTTTCTTT. It codes for CAISDADSQNTEAFF.

This clone was seen just once. The chain employs TRBV6-5 and TRBJ1-2; no clear D. Germline V gene sequence: CDR1 MNHEY, CDR2 SVGAGI. The CDR3 has 15 amino acids. The V end lost 0 bases, the J end lost 0 bases, and 8 bases lay between the germline ends. This chain's CDR3 is CASSYSGVTNYGYTF. In DNA form, the CDR3 reads TGTGCCAGCAGTTACTCGGGAGTTACTAACTATGGCTACACCTTC.

This clone has a handful of counts. The chain joins TRBV11-2 to TRBJ2-2, with 13 bases matching TRBD2. The J segment lost 6 bases and the V segment lost 2 bases, leaving 3 bases of the junction unmatched. This CDR3 has 16 residues. Per germline, CDR1 SGHAT and CDR2 FQNNGV. CDR3 sequence: CASSLTSGGAPGELFF. As DNA, the CDR3 is TGTGCCAGCAGCTTAACTAGCGGGGGGGCCCCCGGGGAGCTGTTTTTT.

This CDR3 is CASSIQGMNSPLHF. The CDR3 DNA sequence: TGTGCCAGCAGCATACAGGGGATGAATTCACCCCTCCACTTT. The chain carries TRBV7-2 and TRBJ1-6; 7 bases map to TRBD1. V lost 5 bases, J lost 7 bases, and 5 bases stayed unmatched. This CDR3 region has 14 residues. CDR1 is SGHTA and CDR2 is FQGNSA in the germline V gene.

This clone was seen just once. The chain carries TRBV7-9 and TRBJ1-1; TRBD1 aligns across 9 bases. Losses at the gene ends were 6 bases for V and 3 bases for J; bases not matched to a gene: 8. The germline V gene has CDR1 SEHNR and CDR2 FQNEAQ (reference sequence). This CDR3 comprises 15 residues. CDR3 protein: CASSNSGTGYTEAFF. CDR3 DNA sequence: TGTGCCAGCAGTAACTCCGGGACAGGGTACACTGAAGCTTTCTTT.

The J gene is TRBJ1-1, the V gene TRBV27, with a possible D match to TRBD1 (5 bases). V shed 6 bases and J shed 5 bases, with 19 bases lying between them. The CDR3 consists of 15 residues. Germline V gene data show CDR1 as MNHEY and CDR2 as SMNVEV (reference sequence). CDR3 region: CASSRGGDLGTEAFF. The CDR3 bases are TGTGCCAGCAGCCGAGGAGGGGATTTGGGGACTGAAGCTTTCTTT.

This chain joins TRBV13 and TRBJ1-1; the D gene is possibly TRBD1 (6 bases). The germline CDR1 and CDR2 sequences are PRHDT and FYEKMQ (reference sequence). Trimming took off 5 bases at V and 1 base at J, with 11 bases between the two ends. The CDR3 spans 14 residues. The CDR3 sequence: CASSPQGKNTEAFF. CDR3 nucleotides: TGTGCCAGCAGCCCACAGGGCAAGAACACTGAAGCTTTCTTT.

CDR3 sequence (DNA): TGTGCCAGTACTCGACCGGGGAACACTGAAGCTTTCTTT. Translating gives CASTRPGNTEAFF. V and J are TRBV6-6 and TRBJ1-1, with no clear D. Between the trimmed V and J ends, which lost 9 bases and 1 base, there was a span of 12 bases. CDR1 and CDR2 (germline): MNHNY, SVGAGI (reference sequence). CDR3 length: 13 amino acids.

This clone was picked up one time. V and J are TRBV5-1 and TRBJ1-1, with TRBD1 identical over 9 bases. The ends lost 4 bases at V and 1 base at J; junction bases unmatched: 11. The CDR3 extends over 17 amino acids. CDR1 is SGHRS and CDR2 is YFSETQ in the germline V gene. The CDR3 DNA follows: TGCGCCAGCAGCCTAACCGGACAGGGGAGAGGGAACACTGAAGCTTTCTTT. Its translation: CASSLTGQGRGNTEAFF. The full variable domain, its missing parts supplied by reference TRBV5-1 and TRBJ1-1, is KAGVTQTPRYLIKTRGQQVTLSCSPISGHRSVSWYQQTPGQGLQFLFEYFSETQRNKGNFPGRFSGRQFSNSRSEMNVSTLELGDSALYLCASSLTGQGRGNTEAFFGQGTRLTVV.

This clone has a handful of counts. CDR3 amino acids: CASSPYSGVPNSPLHF. CDR3 DNA: TGTGCCAGCAGTCCCTACTCAGGGGTGCCCAATTCACCCCTCCACTTT. V gene TRBV28 combines with J gene TRBJ1-6; maybe TRBD1 (6 bases). Germline V CDR1 and CDR2: MDHEN, SYDVKM. This CDR3 region has 16 residues. Between the trimmed V and J ends, which lost 5 bases and 7 bases, there was a span of 18 bases.

V gene TRBV7-7 combines with J gene TRBJ2-2, with TRBD1 identical over 10 bases. The CDR3 runs 17 residues. V gave up 5 bases and J gave up 1 base; unmatched junction bases: 7. Germline lookup yields CDR1 SSHAT and CDR2 FNYEAQ (reference sequence). The CDR3 spells CASSKDRGRGNTGELFF. The DNA for the CDR3 is TGTGCCAGCAGCAAAGACAGGGGGCGAGGGAACACCGGGGAGCTGTTTTTT.

Here the CDR3 reads CASSQAGNTEAFF. As DNA, the CDR3 is TGTGCCAGCAGTCAAGCAGGGAACACTGAAGCTTTCTTT. This sequence joins TRBV12-3 or TRBV12-4 and TRBJ1-1, with D uncertain. This CDR3 is built from 13 residues. Trimming stripped 5 bases from V and 1 base from J, with 8 bases between.

Comments on this clone: This CDR3 is also generated by other DNA sequences in the sample. The chain is built from TRBV6-5 and TRBJ1-1; D gene ambiguous. The V end was cut by 3 bases, the J end by 1 base, with 6 bases between. Germline-derived CDR1 and CDR2 are MNHEY and SVGAGI. The CDR3 has 13 amino acids. The CDR3, as DNA: TGTGCCAGCAGTTATGGTAGGAACACTGAAGCTTTCTTT. The encoded protein is CASSYGRNTEAFF.

This chain uses TRBV7-8 with TRBJ2-7, with D perhaps matching TRBD1 (5 bases). Between the trimmed V and J ends, which lost 5 bases and 0 bases, there was a span of 11 bases. The V gene's germline CDR1 is SGHVS and CDR2 FQNEAQ. The CDR3 loop spans 14 amino acids. CDR3 sequence: CASSETGVSYEQYF. CDR3 DNA sequence: TGTGCCAGCAGCGAAACAGGTGTCTCCTACGAGCAGTACTTC.

Here the CDR3 DNA reads TGTGCCAGCAGCTTAGAGGGGAGGGGCACTCTTGGCTACACCTTC. Translating it yields CASSLEGRGTLGYTF. This chain uses TRBV11-2 with TRBJ1-2, with a possible D match to TRBD1 (5 bases). V was shortened by 0 bases and J by 7 bases, with 15 bases between the two germline ends. The CDR3 has 15 residues. Germline V gene lookup returns CDR1 SGHAT and CDR2 FQNNGV.

The rearrangement uses TRBV7-9 and TRBJ2-3; TRBD2 agrees at 9 bases. The CDR3 covers 14 residues. After removal of 3 bases from V and 4 bases from J, the junction contained 2 bases not matched to a gene. Germline values: CDR1 SEHNR, CDR2 FQNEAQ (reference sequence). The CDR3 protein is CASSFAGGPDTQYF. The CDR3 bases are TGTGCCAGCAGCTTCGCGGGAGGGCCAGATACGCAGTATTTT.

This sequence joins TRBV6-5 and TRBJ1-2; tentative D call: TRBD1 (6 bases). Trimming pared 7 bases from V and 7 bases from J, leaving 16 bases between. CDR1 and CDR2 from the germline V gene are MNHEY and SVGAGI. The CDR3 loop spans 13 amino acids. The CDR3 sequence is CASNGWGLSGYTF. As DNA, the CDR3 is TGTGCCAGCAACGGATGGGGGCTTTCTGGCTACACCTTC.

The chain carries TRBV19 and TRBJ1-1, with a possible D match to TRBD1 (6 bases). V was cut by 7 bases and J by 0 bases, with 15 bases left in between. The CDR3 spans 15 residues. Per germline, CDR1 LNHDA and CDR2 SQIVND (reference sequence). CDR3 residues: CASTLGQLMNTEAFF. The CDR3 region has the DNA TGTGCCAGTACCTTAGGACAGCTGATGAACACTGAAGCTTTCTTT.

The chain is built from TRBV2 and TRBJ2-7; TRBD1 aligns across 8 bases. The germline gives CDR1 SNHLY, CDR2 FYNNEI. V lost 6 bases and J lost 7; bases outside the gene matches: 11. This CDR3 comprises 14 residues. The CDR3 reads CASRGWDRLYEQYF. The DNA for the CDR3 is TGTGCCAGCAGGGGCTGGGACAGGTTGTATGAGCAGTACTTC.

The V call is TRBV3-1 (or the pseudogene TRBV3-2), the J call TRBJ2-7; D remains ambiguous. V was cut by 1 base and J by 1 base, with 14 bases left in between. Germline CDR1 LGHDT, CDR2 YNNKEL (reference sequence). The CDR3 spans 16 residues. The chain's CDR3 is CASSQGQAPHSYEQYF. The DNA of the CDR3 is TGTGCCAGCAGCCAAGGTCAGGCCCCACATTCCTACGAGCAGTACTTC.

This chain links TRBV7-9 with TRBJ1-5; D is uncertain. The germline V gene encodes CDR1 SEHNR and CDR2 FQNEAQ (reference sequence). The CDR3 is 15 amino acids. With 5 bases removed from V and 0 bases from J, the gap between germline ends came to 11 bases. The CDR3 bases are TGTGCCAGCAGCCGATCCGAGGCTAGCAATCAGCCCCAGCATTTT. Translated: CASSRSEASNQPQHF.